Sequencing of this TCR beta chain was carried out in a study of CXCR3-negative and CXCR3-positive naive CD8 T cells. Germline CDR1 reads SGHKS; CDR2 reads YYEKEE (reference sequence). The CDR3 has 15 amino acids. The TRB cDNA libraries were prepared by 5' RACE with UMI labels. Following a re-call of the 5' RACE reads, TCRdb has one entry per CDR3 protein and lacks DNA. In total, the table holds about 57,000 distinct CDR3 sequences. The chain uses TRBV5-5 and TRBJ2-7; TCRdb returns TRBD1, unconfirmable since there is no DNA. The TCR originated in a human donor in good health. Some clones in this sample may be carry-over from other donors' samples. What was sequenced was memory CD8+ T cells from blood. CDR3 protein: CASSLGPWDSYEQYF.